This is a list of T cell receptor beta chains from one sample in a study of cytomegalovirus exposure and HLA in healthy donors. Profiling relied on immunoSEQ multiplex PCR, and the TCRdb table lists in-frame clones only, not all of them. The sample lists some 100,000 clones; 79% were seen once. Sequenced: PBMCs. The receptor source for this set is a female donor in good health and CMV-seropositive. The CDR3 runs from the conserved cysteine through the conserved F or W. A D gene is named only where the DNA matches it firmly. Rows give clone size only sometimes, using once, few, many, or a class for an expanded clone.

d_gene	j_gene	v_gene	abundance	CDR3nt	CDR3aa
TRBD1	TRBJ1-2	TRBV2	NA	TGTGCCAGCAGTGGACAGGGGATCTATGGCTACACCTTC	CASSGQGIYGYTF
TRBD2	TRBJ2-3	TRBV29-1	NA	TGCAGCGTTGACCCTAGCGGGAGCAGCACAGATACGCAGTATTTT	CSVDPSGSSTDTQYF
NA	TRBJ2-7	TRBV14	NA	TGTGCCAGCAGCCAAGTTACCGGTCACGAGCAGTACTTC	CASSQVTGHEQYF
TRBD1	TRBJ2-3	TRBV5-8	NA	TGTGCCAGCAGCTGGGGACAGTCGGATACGCAGTATTTT	CASSWGQSDTQYF
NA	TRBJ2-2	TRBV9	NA	TGTGCCAGCAGCCCCCAGGGGAACACCGGGGAGCTGTTTTTT	CASSPQGNTGELFF
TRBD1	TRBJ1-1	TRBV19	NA	TGTGCCAGTAGTCGGGACAGGGGGCTATCGGACACTGAAGCTTTCTTT	CASSRDRGLSDTEAFF
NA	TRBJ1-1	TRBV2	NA	TGTGCCAGCAGTGAGTTGGGCAGTTCGGAAGCTTTCTTT	CASSELGSSEAFF
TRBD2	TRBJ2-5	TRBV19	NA	TGTGCCACTCGGGAGGCGGGATTGGAGACCCAGTACTTC	CATREAGLETQYF
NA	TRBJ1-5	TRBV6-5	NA	TGTGCCAGCAGTTACTCCGGCGAGGGCAATCAGCCCCAGCATTTT	CASSYSGEGNQPQHF
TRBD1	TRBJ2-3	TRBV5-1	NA	TGCGCCAGTAAAAAAAGTGACAGGGACCTGGATACGCAGTATTTT	CASKKSDRDLDTQYF
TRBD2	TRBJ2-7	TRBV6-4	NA	TGTGCCAGCAGTCAGGGACTAGCGGGATCTGTGCAGTACTTC	CASSQGLAGSVQYF
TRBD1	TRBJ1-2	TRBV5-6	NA	TGTGCCAGCAGCTCCCCGGGACAGGGGGCTAACTATGGCTACACCTTC	CASSSPGQGANYGYTF
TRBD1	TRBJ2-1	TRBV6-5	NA	TGTGCCAGCAGTTACTCTCTTACAGGGGTTAATGAGCAGTTCTTC	CASSYSLTGVNEQFF
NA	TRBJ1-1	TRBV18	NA	TGTGCCAGCTCACTGACCCCAGGTGAAGCTTTCTTT	CASSLTPGEAFF
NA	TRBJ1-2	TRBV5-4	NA	TGTGCCAGCAGCTTGGGGGGCCAGGACTATGGCTACACCTTC	CASSLGGQDYGYTF
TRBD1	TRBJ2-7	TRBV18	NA	TGTGCCAGCTCACTTTGGGACAGATCCTACGAGCAGTACTTC	CASSLWDRSYEQYF
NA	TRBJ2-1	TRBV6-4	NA	TGTGCCAGCAAGGGAGACGGTGAGCAGTTCTTC	CASKGDGEQFF
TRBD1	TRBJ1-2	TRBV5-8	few	TGTGCCAGCAGGGGACAGGGGTCGAACTATGGCTACACCTTC	CASRGQGSNYGYTF
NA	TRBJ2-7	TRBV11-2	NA	TGTGCCAGCAGCTCAAACAGCTACGAGCAGTACTTC	CASSSNSYEQYF
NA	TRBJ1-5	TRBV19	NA	TGTGCCAGTACCACCAGGGACACCCTCAATCAGCCCCAGCATTTT	CASTTRDTLNQPQHF
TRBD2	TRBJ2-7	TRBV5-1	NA	TGCGCCAGCAGCTTGGGGGCGGGAGTTGATGAGCAGTACTTC	CASSLGAGVDEQYF
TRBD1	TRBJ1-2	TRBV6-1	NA	TGTGCCAGCAGTGAACAGGGGGGTTTAGTTGGCTACACCTTC	CASSEQGGLVGYTF
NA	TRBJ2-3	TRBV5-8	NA	TGTGCCAGCTTAAGCACAGATACGCAGTATTTT	CASLSTDTQYF
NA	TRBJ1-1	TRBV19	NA	TGTGCCAGTCGCGCGGCGCTAAGAGCTTTCTTT	CASRAALRAFF
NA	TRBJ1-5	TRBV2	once	TGTGCCAGCAGCCCGCCAGGCCCAAATAGCAATCAGCCCCAGCATTTT	CASSPPGPNSNQPQHF
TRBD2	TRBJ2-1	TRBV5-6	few	TGTGCCAGCAGCCTCTATAGCGGGAGTTCGTACAATGAGCAGTTCTTC	CASSLYSGSSYNEQFF
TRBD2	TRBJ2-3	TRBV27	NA	TGTGCCAGCAGCTCAGGACTAGCCCTCACAGATACGCAGTATTTT	CASSSGLALTDTQYF
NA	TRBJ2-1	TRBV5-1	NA	TGCGCCAGCAGCTCGACCAGGGGCCCCTACAATGAGCAGTTCTTC	CASSSTRGPYNEQFF
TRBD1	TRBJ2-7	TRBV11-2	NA	TGTGCCAGCAGCTTAGGTTATGGGGACAGGGGCTACGAGCAGTACTTC	CASSLGYGDRGYEQYF